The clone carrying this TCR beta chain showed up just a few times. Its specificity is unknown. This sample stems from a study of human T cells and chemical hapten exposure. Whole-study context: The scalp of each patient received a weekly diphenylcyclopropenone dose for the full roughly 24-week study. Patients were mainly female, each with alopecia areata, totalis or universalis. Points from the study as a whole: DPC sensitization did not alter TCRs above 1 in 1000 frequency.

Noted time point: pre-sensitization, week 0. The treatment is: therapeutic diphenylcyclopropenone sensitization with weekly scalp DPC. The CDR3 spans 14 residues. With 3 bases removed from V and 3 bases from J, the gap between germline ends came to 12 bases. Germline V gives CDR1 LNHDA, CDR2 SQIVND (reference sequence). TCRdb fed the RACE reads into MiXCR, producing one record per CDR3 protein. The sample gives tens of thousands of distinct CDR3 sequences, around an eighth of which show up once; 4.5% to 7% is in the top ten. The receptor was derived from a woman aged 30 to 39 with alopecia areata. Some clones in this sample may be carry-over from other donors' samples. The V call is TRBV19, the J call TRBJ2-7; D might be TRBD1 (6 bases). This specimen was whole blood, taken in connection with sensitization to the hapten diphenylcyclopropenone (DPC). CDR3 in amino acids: CASSIKNRVYEQYF. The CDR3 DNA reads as TGTGCCAGTAGTATCAAGAACAGGGTCTACGAGCAGTACTTC. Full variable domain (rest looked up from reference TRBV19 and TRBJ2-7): DGGITQSPKYLFRKEGQNVTLSCEQNLNHDAMYWYRQDPGQGLRLIYYSQIVNDFQKGDIAEGYSVSREKKESFPLTVTSAQKNPTAFYLCASSIKNRVYEQYFGPGTRLTVT.